Following are 26 T cell receptor beta chains from one sample sequenced in a study of shared clonotypes between healthy human individuals. This table comes from immunoSEQ multiplex PCR, and its TCRdb copy is limited to in-frame clones, with some not included. The sample records about 2.3 million clones, roughly 92% being singletons. Sequencing input: naive CD4+ T cells from PBMCs. The subset was: CD45RA+ positively selected. Every receptor here comes from a man aged 18 to 29 in good health. Some clones in this sample may be carry-over from other donors' samples.

As concerns this clone: The sample carries other DNA sequences with the same CDR3. The rearrangement uses TRBV2 and TRBJ2-3; no reliable D call. The CDR3 covers 12 residues. The V end was cut by 3 bases, the J end by 6 bases, with 7 bases between. Germline loops: CDR1 SNHLY, CDR2 FYNNEI. CDR3 loop: CASSESADTQYF. For the CDR3, the DNA is TGTGCCAGCAGTGAGTCCGCCGATACGCAGTATTTT.

This chain links TRBV11-3 with TRBJ1-1; the D gene is possibly TRBD1 (5 bases). From germline, CDR1 is SGHNT and CDR2 YENEEA. Trimming pared 1 base from V and 1 base from J, leaving 10 bases between. CDR3 length equals 15 residues. The CDR3 here is CASSLGGRENTEAFF. CDR3 bases: TGTGCCAGCAGCTTAGGCGGCAGGGAGAACACTGAAGCTTTCTTT. Full variable domain (remainder filled in from reference TRBV11-3 and TRBJ1-1): EAGVVQSPRYKIIEKKQPVAFWCNPISGHNTLYWYLQNLGQGPELLIRYENEEAVDDSQLPKDRFSAERLKGVDSTLKIQPAELGDSAVYLCASSLGGRENTEAFFGQGTRLTVV.

The chain uses TRBV28 and TRBJ1-2; TRBD1 matches at 12 bases. V lost 5 bases and J lost 4; bases outside the gene matches: 8. The V gene's germline CDR1 is MDHEN and CDR2 SYDVKM. The CDR3 contains 16 residues. The CDR3 nucleotides are TGTGCCAGCAGTCAGGGACAGGGGGCAAGGAGCTATGGCTACACCTTC. Amino acids: CASSQGQGARSYGYTF.

The chain recombines TRBV7-6 with TRBJ2-7, with D unresolved. CDR1 is SGHVS and CDR2 is FNYEAQ in the germline V gene. The CDR3 consists of 16 residues. Trimming stripped 1 base from V and 0 bases from J, with 13 bases between. The CDR3 region has the DNA TGTGCCAGCAGCTTAGGCTCGGTCGGCACCTCCTACGAGCAGTACTTC. Amino acid sequence: CASSLGSVGTSYEQYF.

In this sample, this clone turned up a few times. The chain is built from TRBV5-1 and TRBJ1-1, with TRBD1 matching over 11 bases. The length of the CDR3 is 16 residues. The junction had 5 bases not matched to a gene; V was cut back by 4 bases and J by 0 bases. The germline CDR1 and CDR2 sequences are SGHRS and YFSETQ. The DNA for the CDR3 is TGCGCCAGCAGCACCGGACAGGGGGCCATGAACACTGAAGCTTTCTTT. This translates into CASSTGQGAMNTEAFF.

This rearrangement joins TRBV2 to TRBJ2-5; tentatively, D is TRBD1 or TRBD2 (6 bases each). The CDR3 has 18 residues. Looked up from germline, CDR1 is SNHLY and CDR2 is FYNNEI. V lost 4 bases to trimming and J lost 5 bases, with 26 bases between them. CDR3 sequence reads: CASSVWRWGDTSRETQYF. In nucleotides, the CDR3 is TGTGCCAGCAGTGTTTGGAGGTGGGGGGACACTAGTAGGGAGACCCAGTACTTC.

The chain combines TRBV10-3 with TRBJ2-1; maybe TRBD2 (5 bases). The CDR3 extends over 15 amino acids. Germline V gene sequence: CDR1 ENHRY, CDR2 SYGVKD. V was shortened by 7 bases and J by 0 bases, with 13 bases between the two germline ends. Here the CDR3 DNA reads TGTGCCATCAAGCCAGCGGCCGACTCCTACAATGAGCAGTTCTTC. Translation gives CAIKPAADSYNEQFF.

This clone has just one count. The chain combines TRBV5-4 with TRBJ1-4, with 8 bases matching TRBD1. The CDR3 consists of 15 residues. CDR1 is SGHNT, CDR2 YYREEE, per germline (reference sequence). The V gene end was trimmed by 1 base and the J gene end by 5 bases; junction bases not matched to a gene: 4. CDR3 nucleotide sequence: TGTGCCAGCAGCTTGTGGGGACAGGTGAATGAAAAACTGTTTTTT. It yields the protein CASSLWGQVNEKLFF.

Worth noting for this clone: Other nucleotide sequences from this sample produce the same CDR3. J is TRBJ1-1 and V is TRBV7-9, with no clear D. The germline V gene encodes CDR1 SEHNR and CDR2 FQNEAQ (reference sequence). This CDR3 has 12 residues. Deletions cut 5 bases from V and 2 bases from J, with 6 bases between. The chain's CDR3 is CASSPLNTEAFF. The CDR3 nucleotides read TGTGCCAGCAGCCCGCTAAACACTGAAGCTTTCTTT.

The chain recombines TRBV5-4 with TRBJ2-1, with D maybe TRBD2 (6 bases). This CDR3 is built from 14 residues. Trimming stripped 0 bases from V and 5 bases from J, with 9 bases between. The germline gives CDR1 SGHNT, CDR2 YYREEE (reference sequence). DNA for the CDR3: TGTGCCAGCAGCTTGGGCCAGCGGGACAATGAGCAGTTCTTC. This encodes CASSLGQRDNEQFF.

About this clone: This sample also contains other DNA sequences that code for the same CDR3. This sequence joins TRBV18 and TRBJ2-7, with TRBD1 matching 11 bases. Looked up from germline, CDR1 is KGHSH and CDR2 is LQKENI. J was trimmed by 4 bases and V by 3 bases; bases with no gene match: 2. The CDR3 is 14 amino acids. The CDR3 protein is CASSPGTGGYEQYF. The CDR3 DNA follows: TGTGCCAGCTCACCTGGGACAGGGGGTTACGAGCAGTACTTC.

This sequence joins TRBV5-1 and TRBJ2-3; TRBD2 agrees at 16 bases. The germline V gene has CDR1 SGHRS and CDR2 YFSETQ. V lost 2 bases, J lost 0 bases, and 3 bases stayed unmatched. This CDR3 has 18 residues. The CDR3 is CASSFGGLAGGSTDTQYF. The CDR3 bases are TGCGCCAGCAGCTTTGGGGGACTAGCGGGAGGGAGCACAGATACGCAGTATTTT.

The genes are TRBV2 and TRBJ1-2; 7 nucleotides line up with TRBD1. The junction had 4 bases not matched to a gene; V was cut back by 2 bases and J by 7 bases. The germline CDR1 and CDR2 sequences are SNHLY and FYNNEI. CDR3 size: 13 residues. The DNA of the CDR3 is TGTGCCAGCAGTGAATTTCAGGGGGGTGGCTACACCTTC. Translation: CASSEFQGGGYTF.

The chain recombines TRBV11-3 with TRBJ2-3, with D perhaps TRBD1 (6 bases). Germline values: CDR1 SGHNT, CDR2 YENEEA. This CDR3 has 12 amino acids. V was clipped by 5 bases and J by 11 bases, with 14 bases between them. CDR3 coding DNA: TGTGCCAGCAGCAAAGCACCGGGACAGCAGTATTTT. Its translation: CASSKAPGQQYF.

Remarks on this clone: The same CDR3 can be traced to other DNA sequences in this sample. V usage is TRBV28 and J usage is TRBJ2-3; 8 positions match TRBD2. This CDR3 is built from 10 residues. Germline CDR1 is MDHEN and CDR2 is SYDVKM. CDR3 sequence reads: CASGGDTQYF. The CDR3 DNA is TGTGCGAGCGGGGGAGATACGCAGTATTTT.

The chain links TRBV28 to TRBJ1-5; TRBD1 aligns across 10 bases. The CDR3 is 13 residues long. Unmatched junction bases numbered 7, after V lost 10 bases and J lost 7 bases. Germline CDR1 is MDHEN and CDR2 is SYDVKM. The CDR3 sequence is CATHDRGHQPQHF. DNA for the CDR3: TGTGCCACCCACGACAGGGGGCACCAGCCCCAGCATTTT.

The chain is built from TRBV4-1 and TRBJ2-7; 9 bases are shared with TRBD1. With 2 bases clipped from V and 2 bases from J, the junction kept 4 bases outside the gene matches. The CDR3 totals 15 residues. The V gene's germline CDR1 is MGHRA and CDR2 YSYEKL. The CDR3 loop is CASSQTGTGTYEQYF. In DNA, the CDR3 is TGCGCCAGCAGCCAAACCGGGACAGGGACCTACGAGCAGTACTTC.

The V and J genes are TRBV13 and TRBJ2-5; 8 bases match TRBD2. With V trimmed by 2 bases and J by 7 bases, 9 bases remained unmatched. Germline V gene sequence: CDR1 PRHDT, CDR2 FYEKMQ (reference sequence). The CDR3 runs 15 residues. This CDR3 is CASSLRAGGSGTQYF. Written as DNA, the CDR3 is TGTGCCAGCAGCTTAAGGGCGGGAGGATCCGGGACCCAGTACTTC.

The rearrangement uses TRBV7-3 and TRBJ2-2; 8 bases fit TRBD1. The germline CDR1 and CDR2 sequences are SGHTA and FQGTGA. With V trimmed by 5 bases and J by 6 bases, 11 bases remained unmatched. The CDR3 loop spans 16 amino acids. CDR3 in amino acids: CASSRQDRATAGELFF. CDR3 coding DNA: TGTGCCAGCAGCCGGCAGGACAGGGCGACGGCCGGGGAGCTGTTTTTT.

The chain carries TRBV6-1 and TRBJ1-2; the D gene is possibly TRBD1 (5 bases). Trimming shortened V by 3 bases and J by 10 bases, and 18 bases separated the two germline ends. Germline V gene sequence: CDR1 MNHNS, CDR2 SASEGT. The CDR3 totals 14 residues. CDR3 nucleotide sequence: TGTGCCAGCAGTGAGCCAACCGGGGGTAGGGTCTACACCTTC. This sequence encodes CASSEPTGGRVYTF.

The CDR3 reads CASSPTPLGTGELFF. CDR3 nucleotide sequence: TGCGCCAGCAGCCCGACCCCTTTAGGCACCGGGGAGCTGTTTTTT. The rearrangement links TRBV5-1 to TRBJ2-2; D is unresolved. The ends were cut back, 4 bases at V and 4 bases at J, with 14 bases in the middle. The V gene's germline CDR1 is SGHRS and CDR2 YFSETQ. The CDR3 is made up of 15 amino acids.

The gene calls are TRBV6-1 and TRBJ1-3; D not certain. This CDR3 comprises 16 residues. V lost 3 bases to trimming and J lost 0 bases, with 12 bases between them. CDR1 and CDR2 (germline): MNHNS, SASEGT. CDR3 DNA: TGTGCCAGCAGTGATCCAGGTCGGGACTCTGGAAACACCATATATTTT. This sequence encodes CASSDPGRDSGNTIYF.

The rearrangement links TRBV7-3 to TRBJ2-1; 7 bases fit TRBD2. The CDR3 spans 16 residues. V lost 0 bases and J lost 7; bases outside the gene matches: 9. In germline, CDR1 is SGHTA, CDR2 FQGTGA. CDR3 sequence: CASSLTSGGGLNEQFF. The CDR3 region has the DNA TGTGCCAGCAGCTTAACGAGTGGTGGGGGACTAAATGAGCAGTTCTTC.

V is TRBV30 and J is TRBJ1-1; TRBD1 matches 9 bases. The germline V gene encodes CDR1 GTSNPN and CDR2 SVGIG (reference sequence). The CDR3 is made up of 15 amino acids. Losses at the gene ends were 5 bases for V and 4 bases for J; bases not matched to a gene: 11. In nucleotides, the CDR3 is TGTGCCTGGCAGCGACAGGGGGGGCAGAGCACTGAAGCTTTCTTT. It encodes CAWQRQGGQSTEAFF.

This sequence joins TRBV28 and TRBJ2-1; the match to TRBD2 covers 8 bases. V lost 4 bases and J lost 4; bases outside the gene matches: 6. Germline V lookup: CDR1 MDHEN, CDR2 SYDVKM. This CDR3 region has 15 residues. CDR3 amino acids: CASSSPGGPYNEQFF. DNA of the CDR3: TGTGCCAGCAGTTCGCCGGGAGGGCCTTACAATGAGCAGTTCTTC.

This chain connects TRBV2 to TRBJ2-1; 16 bases align to TRBD2. Trimming took 6 bases from V and 10 from J; bases not matched to a gene: 6. The CDR3 is 15 residues long. Germline V gene lookup returns CDR1 SNHLY and CDR2 FYNNEI. DNA of the CDR3: TGTGCCAGCAGATCTGGGACTAGCGGGAGGGGGGAGCAGTTCTTC. It is translated as CASRSGTSGRGEQFF. Complete variable domain (other parts from reference TRBV2 and TRBJ2-1): EPEVTQTPSHQVTQMGQEVILRCVPISNHLYFYWYRQILGQKVEFLVSFYNNEISEKSEIFDDQFSVERPDGSNFTLKIRSTKLEDSAMYFCASRSGTSGRGEQFFGPGTRLTVL.